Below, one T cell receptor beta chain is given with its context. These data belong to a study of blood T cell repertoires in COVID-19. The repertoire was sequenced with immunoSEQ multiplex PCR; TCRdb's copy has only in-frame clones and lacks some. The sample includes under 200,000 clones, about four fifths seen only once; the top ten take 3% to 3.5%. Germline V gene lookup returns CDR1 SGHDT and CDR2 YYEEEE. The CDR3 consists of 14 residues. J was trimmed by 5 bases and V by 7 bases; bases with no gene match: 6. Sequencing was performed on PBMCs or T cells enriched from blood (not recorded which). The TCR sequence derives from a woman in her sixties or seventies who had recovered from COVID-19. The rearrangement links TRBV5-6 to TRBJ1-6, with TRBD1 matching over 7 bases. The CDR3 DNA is TGTGCCAGCGGGTTCGGGACAGATAATTCACCCCTCCACTTT. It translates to CASGFGTDNSPLHF.